This TCR beta chain was observed in a study of T cell changes during pregnancy in multiple sclerosis. Data came from immunoSEQ multiplex PCR; TCRdb stores just in-frame clones and leaves some out. The repertoire holds approximately 22,000 clones, with about 93% as singletons. The CDR3 extends over 14 amino acids. Germline-derived CDR1 and CDR2 are MNHEY and SMNVEV (reference sequence). With 0 bases removed from V and 5 bases from J, the gap between germline ends came to 11 bases. This TCR was sampled from a female donor with multiple sclerosis, enrolled in a pregnancy study. The rearrangement joins TRBV27 to TRBJ2-7, with TRBD1 as a possible D gene (6 bases). Material: CD8+ T cells from peripheral blood mononuclear cells, obtained in the third trimester of pregnancy. The CDR3 DNA sequence: TGTGCCAGCAGTTTATCAACAGGGACCAACGAGCAGTACTTC. Encoded protein: CASSLSTGTNEQYF.